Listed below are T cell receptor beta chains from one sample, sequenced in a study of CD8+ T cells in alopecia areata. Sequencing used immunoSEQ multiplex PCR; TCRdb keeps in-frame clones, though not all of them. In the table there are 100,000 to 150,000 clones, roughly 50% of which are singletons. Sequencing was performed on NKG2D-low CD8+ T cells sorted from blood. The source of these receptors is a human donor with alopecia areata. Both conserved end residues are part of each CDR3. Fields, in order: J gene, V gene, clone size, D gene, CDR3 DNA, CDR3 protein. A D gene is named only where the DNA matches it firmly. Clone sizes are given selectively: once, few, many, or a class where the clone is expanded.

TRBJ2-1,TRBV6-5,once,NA,TGTGCCAGCGGGGACGGGCCCAATGAGCAGTTCTTC,CASGDGPNEQFF
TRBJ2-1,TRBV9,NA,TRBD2,TGTGCCAGCAGCCCCGGGACTAGCGGGAGCTCCTACAATGAGCAGTTCTTC,CASSPGTSGSSYNEQFF
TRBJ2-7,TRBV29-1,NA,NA,TGCAGCGCTAGGGAAGGGTTGGAGCAGTACTTC,CSAREGLEQYF
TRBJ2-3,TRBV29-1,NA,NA,TGCAGCGTTGCCCTAGATGCGCAGTATTTT,CSVALDAQYF
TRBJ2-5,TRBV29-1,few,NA,TGCAGCGTTGTGACAGAAGAGACCCAGTACTTC,CSVVTEETQYF
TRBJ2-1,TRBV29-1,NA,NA,TGCAGCGTTGAAGCAGGACAACGGGGTGAGCAGTTCTTC,CSVEAGQRGEQFF
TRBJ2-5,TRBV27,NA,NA,TGTGCCAGCAGTTACGGGGGGACCCAGTACTTC,CASSYGGTQYF
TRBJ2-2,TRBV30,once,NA,TGTGCCTGGAGTGCGGGAGTGAGCACCGGGGAGCTGTTTTTT,CAWSAGVSTGELFF
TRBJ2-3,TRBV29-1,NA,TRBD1,TGCAGCACACAGGGTGGACAGAACACAGGGGTACGGTCAGATACGCAGTATTTT,CSTQGGQNTGVRSDTQYF
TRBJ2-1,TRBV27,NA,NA,TGTGCCAGCAGTTATAATTCCGGGACTGAGCAGTTCTTC,CASSYNSGTEQFF
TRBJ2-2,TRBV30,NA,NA,TGTGCCTGGAGTGTTACTAGCTACACCGGGGAGCTGTTTTTT,CAWSVTSYTGELFF
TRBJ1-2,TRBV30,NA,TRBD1,TGTGCCTGGAGTACAGGGGGCCAGGGTGGCTACACCTTC,CAWSTGGQGGYTF
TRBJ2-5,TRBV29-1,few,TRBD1,TGCAGCCTACGGGCAGGGGGCGAAGTTGAGGCGCAGTACTTC,CSLRAGGEVEAQYF
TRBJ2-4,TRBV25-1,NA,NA,TGTGCCAGCCGACTTGGGGGCAAAAACATTCAGTACTTC,CASRLGGKNIQYF
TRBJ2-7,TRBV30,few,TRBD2,TGTGCCCAGACTAGCGGGAGCTACGAGCAGTACTTC,CAQTSGSYEQYF
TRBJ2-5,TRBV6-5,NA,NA,TGTGCCAGCAGTTACCTACCTCCGGGAGCAGAGACCCAGTACTTC,CASSYLPPGAETQYF
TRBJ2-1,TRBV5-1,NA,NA,TGCGCCAGCAGCTGGAGGGAGCAATACAATGAGCAGTTCTTC,CASSWREQYNEQFF
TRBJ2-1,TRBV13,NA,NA,TGTGCCAGCAGCCCTGGGGTCTCATACAATGAGCAGTTCTTC,CASSPGVSYNEQFF
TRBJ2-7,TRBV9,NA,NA,TGTGCCAGCAGCCATGGACGGGAGCAGTACTTC,CASSHGREQYF
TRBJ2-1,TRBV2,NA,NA,TGTGCCAGCAGAACGAACGTCGAACTAGTGGATGAGCAGTTCTTC,CASRTNVELVDEQFF
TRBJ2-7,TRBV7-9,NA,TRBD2,TGTGCCAGCAGCCCCGGGACTAGCTTTCCATACGAGCAGTACTTC,CASSPGTSFPYEQYF
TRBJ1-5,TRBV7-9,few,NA,TGTGCCAGCAGCTTAGGGGGTCAGCCCCAGCATTTT,CASSLGGQPQHF
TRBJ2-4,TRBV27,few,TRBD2,TGTGCCAGCAGTGCGTCCCTGGGGGGGAACATTCAGTACTTC,CASSASLGGNIQYF
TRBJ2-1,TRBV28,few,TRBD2,TGTGCCAGCAGCCTACGGGCTAGCGGGAGGTACAATGAGCAGTTCTTC,CASSLRASGRYNEQFF
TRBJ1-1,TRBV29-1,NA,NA,TGCAGCGTGTACAGGGACATGAACACTGAAGCTTTCTTT,CSVYRDMNTEAFF